A selection of T cell receptor beta chains follows, all from one sample in a study of blood T cell repertoires in COVID-19. Repertoires were generated with immunoSEQ multiplex PCR, while TCRdb's copy carries only in-frame clones and drops some. This sample has about 200,000 clones, with 80% to 95% found just once. The sequenced sample consisted of peripheral blood. All receptors derive from a man between 60 and 75 years old with COVID-19, enrolled during active disease. CDR3s leave out the opening cysteine and the closing phenylalanine or tryptophan. Each record gives: J gene, V gene, CDR3 protein.

TRBJ2-1 | TRBV28 | ASSSLKVAGNNEQF
TRBJ2-1 | TRBV11-2 | ASSPTGGEQF
TRBJ2-7 | TRBV5-4 | ASSTGQLYEQY
TRBJ1-2 | TRBV11-2 | ASSLDGQHGYT
TRBJ2-7 | TRBV29-1 | SVGTNRGSYEQY
TRBJ1-1 | TRBV10-1 | ASTTWARSEAF
TRBJ1-2 | TRBV29-1 | SGSGTDYGYT
TRBJ2-7 | TRBV7-2 | ASSLAPQGAYEQY
TRBJ2-1 | TRBV5-1 | ASQALTGSYNEQF
TRBJ2-7 | TRBV19 | ASSRYRDSNYEQY
TRBJ1-3 | TRBV2 | ASGRTGGNTIY
TRBJ2-2 | TRBV27 | ASSLSGGGPRGELF
TRBJ1-1 | TRBV5-6 | ASSRQGNTEAF
TRBJ2-5 | TRBV7-2 | ASSLTQDAETQY
TRBJ2-7 | TRBV3-1/TRBV3-2 | ASSRPPTGSPYEQY
TRBJ1-1 | TRBV6-5 | ASSYRRGNTEAF
TRBJ2-2 | TRBV30 | AWEIAGVNTGELF
TRBJ2-7 | TRBV11-2 | ASSSGVARYSEQY
TRBJ2-1 | TRBV29-1 | SVRQGLYNEQF
TRBJ1-2 | TRBV30 | AWSGGTGLRYT
TRBJ1-6 | TRBV3-1/TRBV3-2 | ASSQDGGSGSSPLH
TRBJ1-2 | TRBV5-6 | ASSFLPRQARYGYT
TRBJ1-2 | TRBV10-3 | AISVSGDRGVLT
TRBJ1-2 | TRBV3-1/TRBV3-2 | ASSQEGSYGYT
TRBJ2-5 | TRBV9 | ASSRGLAEETQY
TRBJ2-1 | TRBV9 | ASRAGGPSSYNEQF
TRBJ1-1 | TRBV7-8 | ASSKRASQGETEAF
TRBJ2-7 | TRBV6-6 | ASSTTGTGGYEQY
TRBJ1-4 | TRBV5-5 | ASSLIGGGPNEKLF
TRBJ1-6 | TRBV21-1 | ASSRGDYNSPLH
TRBJ1-2 | TRBV6-1 | ASSEAGQVYGYT
TRBJ1-4 | TRBV6-6 | ASSLLGGNEKLF
TRBJ2-2 | TRBV6-4 | ASSDRRNTGELF
TRBJ2-7 | TRBV29-1 | SVGSTRTSSYEQY
TRBJ1-2 | TRBV6-2/TRBV6-3 | ASSRTGGFANYGYT
TRBJ2-1 | TRBV9 | ASSVRELQGTYNEQF
TRBJ1-1 | TRBV2 | ASREGATEAF
TRBJ2-2 | TRBV19 | ASSTTGTRNTGELF
TRBJ2-1 | TRBV27 | ASSIGLAGDLRNEQF
TRBJ2-1 | TRBV27 | ASSPGASGSNEQF
TRBJ2-2 | TRBV5-4 | ASSGAPTPTGELF
TRBJ1-1 | TRBV25-1 | ASTPLERGYVSF
TRBJ2-1 | TRBV15 | ATRTSGRVRQF
TRBJ2-4 | TRBV6-2/TRBV6-3 | ASSSGQGIGIQY
TRBJ2-1 | TRBV5-1 | ASSLGTTQYNEQF
TRBJ2-7 | TRBV5-8 | ASLVAGGAYEQY
TRBJ1-2 | TRBV30 | AWSVQDYGYT